This T cell receptor beta chain stems from a study of blood T cell repertoires in COVID-19. Across the study: Some COVID-19 samples were acute and others convalescent; all came from the United States, Italy and Spain. PBMCs, B-cell-depleted T cells, or T cells were the source of the cDNA or gDNA that made up the material.

Germline CDR1 and CDR2: SGHTA and FQGNSA. The ends were cut back, 5 bases at V and 0 bases at J, with 12 bases in the middle. CDR3 length: 15 residues. Generated by immunoSEQ multiplex PCR, the TCRdb table keeps only in-frame clones and is missing some. The sample lists about 400,000 clones, about 90% occurring once. The sequence derives from a woman in her thirties who had recovered from COVID-19. Source material: PBMCs or T cells enriched from blood (not recorded which). The rearrangement joins TRBV7-2 to TRBJ2-3; D gene ambiguous. CDR3 protein: CASSPRLFSTDTQYF. Here the CDR3 DNA reads TGTGCCAGCAGCCCCAGGCTGTTCAGCACAGATACGCAGTATTTT.